This is a list of T cell receptor beta chains from one sample in a study of graft-versus-host responses after intestinal transplantation. The table came from immunoSEQ multiplex PCR; TCRdb's copy has only in-frame clones and leaves some out. The sample lists about 16,000 clones, approximately 89% occurring once. Specimen: PBMCs, collected around 110 days after intestinal transplant. Source of these receptors: a human patient who received an intestinal transplant, so some T cells may come from the graft donor. The CDR3 runs from the conserved cysteine through the conserved F or W. Fields, in order: CDR3 DNA, CDR3 protein, V gene, D gene, clone size, J gene. The D gene is left open where the match is weak. Some rows mark clone size as missing; the rest say once, few, many or name a class of expanded clone.

TGTGCCAGCAGGAACTCCGGGACTACGGGGGCCGGGGAGCTGTTTTTT	CASRNSGTTGAGELFF	TRBV6-6	TRBD2	-	TRBJ2-2
TGCGCCAGCAGCCATGGAGTCCTGGGCAATCAGCCCCAGCATTTT	CASSHGVLGNQPQHF	TRBV4-1	-	-	TRBJ1-5
TGCGCCAGCAGCCCCCAGCGGGAGAGCACAGATACGCAGTATTTT	CASSPQRESTDTQYF	TRBV4-1	TRBD2	-	TRBJ2-3
TGCGCCAGCAGGATGCTGGGACAGAATGAAAAACTGTTTTTT	CASRMLGQNEKLFF	TRBV4-3	TRBD1	-	TRBJ1-4
TGTGCCAGCAGCGAATCTGGCAGCGGGAGGGCCACAGATACGCAGTATTTT	CASSESGSGRATDTQYF	TRBV9	TRBD2	-	TRBJ2-3
TGTGCCAGCAGTCCAGGGGTAGGGGCAACTAATGAAAAACTGTTTTTT	CASSPGVGATNEKLFF	TRBV28	-	-	TRBJ1-4
TGCAGCGTTGTATTACAGTCCCATCATGAGCAGTTCTTC	CSVVLQSHHEQFF	TRBV29-1	-	-	TRBJ2-1
TGTGCCAGCAGCTGGGGACTAGTAAGTTACGAGCAGTACTTC	CASSWGLVSYEQYF	TRBV28	TRBD2	-	TRBJ2-7
TGTGCCAGCAGCACCCACTATGGCTACACCTTC	CASSTHYGYTF	TRBV21-1	-	-	TRBJ1-2
TGTGCCAGCAGCCAAGGTCGTACAGTTAGCGATGAGCAGTTCTTC	CASSQGRTVSDEQFF	TRBV14	-	few	TRBJ2-1
TGTGCCAGCCGAGGGTCCCTTAGCACAGATACGCAGTATTTT	CASRGSLSTDTQYF	TRBV19	-	-	TRBJ2-3
TGTGCCAGCAGTTCCCCCCGCTTGGGGGGGGCCAACGTCCTGACTTTC	CASSSPRLGGANVLTF	TRBV27	-	-	TRBJ2-6
TGTGCCTGGAGTGGGGGACAGAGCTACGAGCAGTACTTC	CAWSGGQSYEQYF	TRBV30	TRBD1	-	TRBJ2-7
TGCGCCAGCAGCCGGACAGGGGCTGAGGATCAGCCCCAGCATTTT	CASSRTGAEDQPQHF	TRBV5-1	TRBD1	-	TRBJ1-5
TGTGCCAGCAGCTTCAGGTCCTATAATTCACCCCTCCACTTT	CASSFRSYNSPLHF	TRBV5-8	-	-	TRBJ1-6
TGTGCCAGCAGTTTAATCCTAGGGCAAGAGACCCAGTACTTC	CASSLILGQETQYF	TRBV28	-	-	TRBJ2-5
TGTGCCAGCAGACAATCCCCAGGGGACGGAAACAATGAGCAGTTCTTC	CASRQSPGDGNNEQFF	TRBV27	-	-	TRBJ2-1
TGTGCCAGCAGCTCGCCCGGGACTAGCGGATACACAGATACGCAGTATTTT	CASSSPGTSGYTDTQYF	TRBV27	TRBD2	few	TRBJ2-3
TGTGCCAGCAAGGGAGCTTTGAGCTCCTACAATGAGCAGTTCTTC	CASKGALSSYNEQFF	TRBV25-1	-	-	TRBJ2-1
TGTGCCAGCAGCTCCTCCGACAGGTTGAATTTTCAGCCCCAGCATTTT	CASSSSDRLNFQPQHF	TRBV7-2	-	once	TRBJ1-5
TGCAGTGCCCGGAAAGGACAGCCCCAGCATTTT	CSARKGQPQHF	TRBV20-1	-	-	TRBJ1-5
TGTGCCAGCAGCTTGGTTCGTTCTGAGGACGAAGAACTGTTTTTT	CASSLVRSEDEELFF	TRBV7-9	-	-	TRBJ1-4
TGTGCCAGCAGCCAATATGGACGCCCGGGAGAGGTGGGATACGAGCAGTACTTC	CASSQYGRPGEVGYEQYF	TRBV11-3	-	-	TRBJ2-7
TGTGCCAGTAGTATAAATTCGGGAGAGACCCAGTACTTC	CASSINSGETQYF	TRBV19	-	-	TRBJ2-5
TGTGCTAGTGGTTTGATCCTCGGGACCACCAGATCCTCCTACAATGAGCAGTTCTTC	CASGLILGTTRSSYNEQFF	TRBV12-5	-	-	TRBJ2-1
TGCGCCAGCAGCGGAGGGGCGTTGGAAAACACCGGGGAGCTGTTTTTT	CASSGGALENTGELFF	TRBV4-3	-	-	TRBJ2-2
TGTGCCAGCAGTGGTACTAATGAAAAACTGTTTTTT	CASSGTNEKLFF	TRBV6-6	-	-	TRBJ1-4
TGTGCCAGCAATATCTTAGCGGGAGGTAGGGGGCGGACTGAGCAGTTCTTC	CASNILAGGRGRTEQFF	TRBV28	TRBD2	-	TRBJ2-1
TGCGCCAGCAGGGACACCATGAACACTGAAGCTTTCTTT	CASRDTMNTEAFF	TRBV10-2	-	-	TRBJ1-1
TGTGCCAGCACAAGCCAAACAGGGGGGGTCGAGCAGTACTTC	CASTSQTGGVEQYF	TRBV6-6	-	once	TRBJ2-7
TGTGCCAGCAGCTACGGGGGGACCTCTGGAAACACCATATATTTT	CASSYGGTSGNTIYF	TRBV9	-	-	TRBJ1-3
TGTGCCAGCAGCTTAGGAACACCCAGGGAGACCCAGTACTTC	CASSLGTPRETQYF	TRBV7-3	-	-	TRBJ2-5
TGTGCAAGTCGCTCCCGGAGGGCCAAAAACATTCAGTACTTC	CASRSRRAKNIQYF	TRBV12-2	-	-	TRBJ2-4
TGTGCCAGCAGCTTGGGAACAGGGCTGGCGGCCCAGCATTTT	CASSLGTGLAAQHF	TRBV5-6	-	-	TRBJ1-5
TGCGCCAGCAGCTTCGACAGGGAGACCCAGTACTTC	CASSFDRETQYF	TRBV5-1	-	-	TRBJ2-5
TGTGCCACCTTGCCGGGTTCTCGTCACGGCGGCTACACCTTC	CATLPGSRHGGYTF	TRBV2	-	-	TRBJ1-2
TGTGCCGTTCAAGGGGATAACACTGAAGCTTTCTTT	CAVQGDNTEAFF	TRBV6-5	-	few	TRBJ1-1
TGTGCCAGCAGCCCGACTAGCGGGGGCACCGGGGAGCTGTTTTTT	CASSPTSGGTGELFF	TRBV6-6	TRBD2	-	TRBJ2-2
TGTGCCAGCAGCTTGGATGGGGCCTATGGCTACACCTTC	CASSLDGAYGYTF	TRBV5-6	-	-	TRBJ1-2
TGTGCCAGCAGCATAAGAAGCAGGAACACTGAAGCTTTCTTT	CASSIRSRNTEAFF	TRBV27	-	-	TRBJ1-1
TGTGCCAGCAGGCGGGAGGGTTGGAACTATGGCTACACCTTC	CASRREGWNYGYTF	TRBV7-9	-	-	TRBJ1-2
TGTGCCAGTAGTATAGGGGGCACGAACACTGAAGCTTTCTTT	CASSIGGTNTEAFF	TRBV19	-	-	TRBJ1-1
TGTGCCAGTAGTGTGACAGGGGCCTGGCCTGAAGCTTTCTTT	CASSVTGAWPEAFF	TRBV19	TRBD1	-	TRBJ1-1
TGTGCCAGCAGTTTTGGGGCCGGACAGGGTCGGGCCGGGGAGCTGTTTTTT	CASSFGAGQGRAGELFF	TRBV28	TRBD1	-	TRBJ2-2
TGTGCCAGTAGGTCTCAGGGTCGGAGAAACACCATATATTTT	CASRSQGRRNTIYF	TRBV19	-	-	TRBJ1-3
TGTGCCAGCAGTTTGTCAGGGAAGACTAATGAAAAACTGTTTTTT	CASSLSGKTNEKLFF	TRBV28	-	once	TRBJ1-4
TGTGCCAGCAGTTTATATCGGACAGGGGGCATTTACAATGAGCAGTTCTTC	CASSLYRTGGIYNEQFF	TRBV28	TRBD1	-	TRBJ2-1
TGTGCCAGCAGTTACCGGAATGAGCAGTTCTTC	CASSYRNEQFF	TRBV6-6	-	-	TRBJ2-1
TGTGCCAGCAGCATGGACAGTCTCAATGAGCAGTTCTTC	CASSMDSLNEQFF	TRBV5-6	-	-	TRBJ2-1
TGTGCCAGCAGCCCCGGGACAGGATCCTACGAGCAGTACTTC	CASSPGTGSYEQYF	TRBV9	TRBD1	-	TRBJ2-7
TGTGCCAGCAGCTTAGGGGTAGCGGGAGCCGGGGAGCTGTTTTTT	CASSLGVAGAGELFF	TRBV11-3	TRBD2	once	TRBJ2-2
TGTGCCAGCAGTCTCCCTGGTGTGGATACGCAGTATTTT	CASSLPGVDTQYF	TRBV27	-	-	TRBJ2-3
TGTGCCAGCAACAAACTTGGGGGGAATCAGCCCCAGCATTTT	CASNKLGGNQPQHF	TRBV7-8	-	-	TRBJ1-5
TGCGCCAGCAGCCAAGGCGAGGGGCGGGCCTACGAGCAGTACTTC	CASSQGEGRAYEQYF	TRBV4-1	-	-	TRBJ2-7
TGTGCCAGCAGCTTGGATGGGGGCTCGGTAAAAGAGACCCAGTACTTC	CASSLDGGSVKETQYF	TRBV5-4	-	-	TRBJ2-5
TGTGCCAGTAGTGCGGGACTGGATGGCTACACCTTC	CASSAGLDGYTF	TRBV19	-	-	TRBJ1-2
TGTGCCAGCGGTCTAAGCGGGAGATCGGGCGAGCAGTACTTC	CASGLSGRSGEQYF	TRBV2	TRBD2	-	TRBJ2-7